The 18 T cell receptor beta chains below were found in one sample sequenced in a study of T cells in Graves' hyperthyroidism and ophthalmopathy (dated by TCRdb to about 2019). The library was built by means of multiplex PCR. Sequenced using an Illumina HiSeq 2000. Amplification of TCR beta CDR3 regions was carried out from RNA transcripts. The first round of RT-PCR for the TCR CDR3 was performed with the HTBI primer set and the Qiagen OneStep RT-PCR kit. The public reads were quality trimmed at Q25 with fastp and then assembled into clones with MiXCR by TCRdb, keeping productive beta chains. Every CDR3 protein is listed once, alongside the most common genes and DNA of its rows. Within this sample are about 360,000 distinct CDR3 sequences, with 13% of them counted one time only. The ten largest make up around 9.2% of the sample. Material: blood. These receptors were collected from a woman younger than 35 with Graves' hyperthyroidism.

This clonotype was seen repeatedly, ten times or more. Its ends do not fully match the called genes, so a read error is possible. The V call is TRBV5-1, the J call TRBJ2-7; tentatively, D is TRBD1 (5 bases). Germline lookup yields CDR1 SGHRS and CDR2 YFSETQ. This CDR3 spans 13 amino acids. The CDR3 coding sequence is TGTGCCAGCAGTTTAGACAGTCCCTACGAGCAGTACTTC. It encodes CASSLDSPYEQYF.

The CDR3 DNA is TGCGCCAGCAGCTTGCAGGGAGCCTTAAGTTCACCCCTCCACTTT. Translated, it gives CASSLQGALSSPLHF. This sequence joins TRBV5-1 and TRBJ1-6; D may be TRBD1 (5 bases). V was trimmed by 1 base and J by 9 bases, leaving 14 bases between them. CDR1 is SGHRS and CDR2 is YFSETQ in the germline V gene. The CDR3 runs to 15 residues. The variable domain in full, completed from reference TRBV5-1 and TRBJ1-6, reads KAGVTQTPRYLIKTRGQQVTLSCSPISGHRSVSWYQQTPGQGLQFLFEYFSETQRNKGNFPGRFSGRQFSNSRSEMNVSTLELGDSALYLCASSLQGALSSPLHFGNGTRLTVT.

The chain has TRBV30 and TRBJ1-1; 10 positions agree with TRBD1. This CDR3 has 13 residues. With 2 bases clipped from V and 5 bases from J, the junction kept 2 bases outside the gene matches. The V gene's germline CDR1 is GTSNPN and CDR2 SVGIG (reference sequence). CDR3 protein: CAWSLGQGTEAFF. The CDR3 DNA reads TGTGCCTGGAGTTTGGGACAGGGGACTGAAGCTTTCTTT.

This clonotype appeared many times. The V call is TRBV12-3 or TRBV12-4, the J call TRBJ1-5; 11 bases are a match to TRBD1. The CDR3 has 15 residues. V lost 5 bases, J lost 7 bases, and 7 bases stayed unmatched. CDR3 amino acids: CASSPGQGGYQPQHF. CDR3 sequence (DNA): TGTGCCAGCAGTCCGGGACAGGGGGGATACCAGCCCCAGCATTTT.

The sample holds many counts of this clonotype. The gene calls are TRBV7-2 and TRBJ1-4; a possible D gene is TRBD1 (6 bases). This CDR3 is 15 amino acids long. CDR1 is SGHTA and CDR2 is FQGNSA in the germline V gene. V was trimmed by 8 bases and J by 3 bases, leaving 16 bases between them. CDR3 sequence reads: CASALGGLPNEKLFF. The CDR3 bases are TGTGCCAGCGCCCTAGGGGGGTTGCCTAATGAAAAACTGTTTTTT.

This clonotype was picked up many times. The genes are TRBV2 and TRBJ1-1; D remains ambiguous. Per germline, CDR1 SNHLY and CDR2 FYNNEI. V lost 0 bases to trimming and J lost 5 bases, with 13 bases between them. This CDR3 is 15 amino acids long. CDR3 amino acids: CASSEALSISTEAFF. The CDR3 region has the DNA TGTGCCAGCAGTGAAGCGCTTTCTATAAGTACTGAAGCTTTCTTT.

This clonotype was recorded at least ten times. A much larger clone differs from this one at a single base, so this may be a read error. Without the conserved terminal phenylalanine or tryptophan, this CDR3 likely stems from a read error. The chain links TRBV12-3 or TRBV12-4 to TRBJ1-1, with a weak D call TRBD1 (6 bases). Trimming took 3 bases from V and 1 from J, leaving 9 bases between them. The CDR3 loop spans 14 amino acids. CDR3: CASSLGGANTEAFS. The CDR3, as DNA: TGTGCCAGCAGTTTGGGGGGGGCGAACACTGAAGCTTTCTCT.

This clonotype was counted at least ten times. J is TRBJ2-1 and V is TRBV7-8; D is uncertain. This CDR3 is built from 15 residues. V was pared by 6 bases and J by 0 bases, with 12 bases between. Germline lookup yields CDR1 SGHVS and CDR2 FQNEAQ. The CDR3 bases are TGTGCCAGCAGTTTGGGCGCTAGCTCCTACAATGAGCAGTTCTTC. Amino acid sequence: CASSLGASSYNEQFF.

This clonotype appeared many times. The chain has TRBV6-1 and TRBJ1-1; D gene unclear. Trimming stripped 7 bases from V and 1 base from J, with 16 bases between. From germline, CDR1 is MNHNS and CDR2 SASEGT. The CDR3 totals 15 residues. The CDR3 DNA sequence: TGTGCCAGCACCGTAAGAAAAAACCAGAACACTGAAGCTTTCTTT. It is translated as CASTVRKNQNTEAFF.

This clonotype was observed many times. In DNA, the CDR3 is TGCGCCAGCAGCCAACTTAGCGGGGGGCAAGAGACCCAGTACTTC. This codes for CASSQLSGGQETQYF. The V call is TRBV4-1, the J call TRBJ2-5; 10 nucleotides agree with TRBD2. The CDR3 loop spans 15 amino acids. Trimming at V came to 2 bases and at J to 2 bases, leaving 2 bases not matched to a gene. The germline V gene encodes CDR1 MGHRA and CDR2 YSYEKL.

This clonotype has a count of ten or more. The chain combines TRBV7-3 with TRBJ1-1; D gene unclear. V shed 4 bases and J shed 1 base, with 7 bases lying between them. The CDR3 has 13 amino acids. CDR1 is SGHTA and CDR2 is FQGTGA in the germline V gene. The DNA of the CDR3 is TGTGCCAGCAGCTACCAGGAGAACACTGAAGCTTTCTTT. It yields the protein CASSYQENTEAFF.

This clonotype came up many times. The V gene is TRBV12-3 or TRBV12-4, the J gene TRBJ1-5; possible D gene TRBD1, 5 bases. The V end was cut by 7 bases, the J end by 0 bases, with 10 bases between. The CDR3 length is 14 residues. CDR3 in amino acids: CASTLQDSNQPQHF. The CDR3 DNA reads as TGTGCCAGCACCCTACAGGATAGCAATCAGCCCCAGCATTTT.

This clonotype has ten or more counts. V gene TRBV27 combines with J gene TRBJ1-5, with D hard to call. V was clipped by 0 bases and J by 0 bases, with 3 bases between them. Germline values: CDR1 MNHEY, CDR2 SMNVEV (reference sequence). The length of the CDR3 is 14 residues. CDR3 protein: CASSLSVSNQPQHF. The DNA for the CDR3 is TGTGCCAGCAGTTTATCGGTTAGCAATCAGCCCCAGCATTTT.

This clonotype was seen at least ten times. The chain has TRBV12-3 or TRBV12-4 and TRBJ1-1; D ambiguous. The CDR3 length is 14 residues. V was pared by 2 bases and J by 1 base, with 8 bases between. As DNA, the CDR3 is TGTGCCAGCAGTTTATTTTTGGGGAACACTGAAGCTTTCTTT. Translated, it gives CASSLFLGNTEAFF.

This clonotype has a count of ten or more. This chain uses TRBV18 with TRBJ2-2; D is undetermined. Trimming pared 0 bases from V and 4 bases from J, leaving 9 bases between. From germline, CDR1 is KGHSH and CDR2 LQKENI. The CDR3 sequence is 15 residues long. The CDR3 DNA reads TGTGCCAGCTCACCACCGACCCAAGTCACCGGGGAGCTGTTTTTT. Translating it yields CASSPPTQVTGELFF.

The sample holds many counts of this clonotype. CDR3 DNA sequence: TGTGCCAGCAGTTACTCGCAGGGGTACCGGACGTTCTTC. It encodes CASSYSQGYRTFF. The chain joins TRBV6-5 to TRBJ2-1, with a tentative D call TRBD1 (6 bases). V lost 0 bases and J lost 15, with 15 bases in between. This CDR3 has 13 residues. Germline V CDR1 and CDR2: MNHEY, SVGAGI.

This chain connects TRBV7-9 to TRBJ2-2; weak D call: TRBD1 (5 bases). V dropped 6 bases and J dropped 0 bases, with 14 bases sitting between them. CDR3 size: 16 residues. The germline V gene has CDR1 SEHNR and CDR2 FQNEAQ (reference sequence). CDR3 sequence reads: CASSSPTGANTGELFF. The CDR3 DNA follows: TGTGCCAGCAGTTCACCAACAGGTGCGAACACCGGGGAGCTGTTTTTT.

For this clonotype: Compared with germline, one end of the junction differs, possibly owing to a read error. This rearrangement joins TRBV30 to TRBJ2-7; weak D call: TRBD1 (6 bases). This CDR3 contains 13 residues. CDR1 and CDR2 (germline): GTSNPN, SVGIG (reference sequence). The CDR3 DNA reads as TGTGCCTGGAGTAGACAGGATTCCTACGGGCAGTACTTC. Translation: CAWSRQDSYGQYF.